A single sample is the source of the 10 T cell receptor beta chains below, sequenced in a study of control samples from healthy donors and cancer patients. Assay used: immunoSEQ multiplex PCR; TCRdb lists only in-frame clones, some missing. The data contain some 120,000 clones, roughly 91% of them singletons. The specimen sequenced was blood. The receptors here all came from a man aged 40-50 years in good health.

This chain joins TRBV12-5 and TRBJ1-1; no clear D gene. Germline V gene sequence: CDR1 LGHNT, CDR2 FRNRAP. V was clipped by 1 base and J by 8 bases, with 11 bases between them. The CDR3 is 13 amino acids. The CDR3 DNA reads as TGTGCTAGTGGTTTGGCCGGGAGACTAGAAGCTTTCTTT. Protein sequence: CASGLAGRLEAFF.

J is TRBJ2-6 and V is TRBV25-1; D remains unclear. There are 14 residues in the CDR3. Germline CDR1 reads MGHDK; CDR2 reads SYGVNS. V dropped 7 bases and J dropped 0 bases, with 7 bases sitting between them. CDR3 loop: CASNPASGANVLTF. CDR3 in DNA: TGTGCCAGCAACCCGGCCTCTGGGGCCAACGTCCTGACTTTC.

The J gene is TRBJ1-4, the V gene TRBV12-3 or TRBV12-4, with no clear D. Deletions cut 4 bases from V and 2 bases from J, with 5 bases between. This CDR3 comprises 13 residues. This CDR3 reads CASSYSTNEKLFF. The CDR3 nucleotides are TGTGCCAGCAGTTACTCTACTAATGAAAAACTGTTTTTT.

The V call is TRBV19, the J call TRBJ1-1; no clear D. Germline V gene sequence: CDR1 LNHDA, CDR2 SQIVND (reference sequence). V was cut by 1 base and J by 4 bases, with 10 bases left in between. This CDR3 has 14 residues. The CDR3 DNA is TGTGCCAGTAGTATAGGGCAGAAGGCCACTGAAGCTTTCTTT. The encoded protein is CASSIGQKATEAFF.

The table lists this clone with a count of one. This rearrangement joins TRBV5-6 to TRBJ2-7; no clear D. The germline V and J ends were trimmed by 4 bases and 2 bases, with 13 bases remaining between them. From germline, CDR1 is SGHDT and CDR2 YYEEEE. The CDR3 is 14 amino acids. The DNA for the CDR3 is TGTGCCAGCAGCCCAGAGACTGGAACCTACGAGCAGTACTTC. Protein sequence: CASSPETGTYEQYF.

The chain links TRBV2 to TRBJ1-4; a weak D match, TRBD1 (6 bases). The germline V gene has CDR1 SNHLY and CDR2 FYNNEI. V lost 5 bases, J lost 3 bases, and 10 bases lay in between. CDR3 length: 14 residues. Here the CDR3 DNA reads TGTGCCAGCAGTAAGGGGGTGGCTAATGAAAAACTGTTTTTT. It codes for CASSKGVANEKLFF.

The CDR3 sequence is CASRRAAEGSYGYTF. CDR3 sequence (DNA): TGTGCCAGCCGACGGGCGGCCGAGGGGAGCTATGGCTACACCTTC. The V gene is TRBV7-2, the J gene TRBJ1-2, with D possibly TRBD1 on 5 matching bases. Between the trimmed V and J ends, which lost 8 bases and 4 bases, there was a span of 20 bases. This CDR3 has 15 amino acids. Germline CDR1 and CDR2: SGHTA and FQGNSA.

This chain joins TRBV6-1 and TRBJ1-5; D gene unclear. Germline V CDR1 and CDR2: MNHNS, SASEGT. The CDR3 totals 15 residues. The V end was cut by 2 bases, the J end by 3 bases, with 11 bases between. For the CDR3, the DNA is TGTGCCAGCAGTGAAAAAGGAGGATTCAATCAGCCCCAGCATTTT. Its translation is CASSEKGGFNQPQHF.

V is TRBV30 and J is TRBJ1-5; D is unclear. Trimming pared 4 bases from V and 0 bases from J, leaving 7 bases between. Germline V gives CDR1 GTSNPN, CDR2 SVGIG (reference sequence). The CDR3 consists of 13 residues. CDR3 sequence: CAWTSYSNQPQHF. CDR3 coding DNA: TGTGCCTGGACAAGTTATAGCAATCAGCCCCAGCATTTT.

The CDR3 region has the DNA TGTGCCAGCAGCCGTGGGCTAGCCGGTGCTAGCACAGATACGCAGTATTTT. Protein sequence: CASSRGLAGASTDTQYF. The rearrangement links TRBV7-9 to TRBJ2-3; perhaps TRBD2 as D (5 bases). The V end was cut by 5 bases, the J end by 0 bases, with 18 bases between. Germline V gene data show CDR1 as SEHNR and CDR2 as FQNEAQ (reference sequence). This CDR3 region has 17 residues.